A single sample is the source of the 5 T cell receptor beta chains below, sequenced in a study of blood T cell repertoires in COVID-19. The method was immunoSEQ multiplex PCR; TCRdb's version includes in-frame clones alone and lacks a portion of them. The data contain some 40,000 clones, over 75% of them singletons. What was sequenced was peripheral blood. All receptors derive from a man between 65 and 80 years old with active COVID-19.

This clone occurred once. V gene TRBV5-1 combines with J gene TRBJ2-1; D perhaps matches TRBD2 (6 bases). CDR1 is SGHRS, CDR2 YFSETQ, per germline. V lost 4 bases, J lost 5 bases, and 13 bases lay in between. The CDR3 has 14 amino acids. CDR3 sequence reads: CASSLGLSDNEQFF. In DNA form, the CDR3 reads TGCGCCAGCAGCCTCGGACTATCCGACAATGAGCAGTTCTTC.

The rearrangement uses TRBV27 and TRBJ1-1; 7 bases match TRBD1. Germline V lookup: CDR1 MNHEY, CDR2 SMNVEV (reference sequence). The CDR3 loop spans 13 amino acids. Trimming cost V 3 bases and J 5 bases; bases outside gene matches: 3. CDR3 region: CASSFAGGTEAFF. The CDR3 DNA follows: TGTGCCAGCAGTTTTGCAGGGGGGACTGAAGCTTTCTTT.

Comments on this clone: The sample carries other DNA sequences with the same CDR3. The rearrangement links TRBV10-3 to TRBJ2-7; unclear D gene. Trimming removed 3 bases from V and 2 bases from J, with 8 bases in between. The CDR3 is 13 amino acids. CDR1 and CDR2 from the germline V gene are ENHRY and SYGVKD. The CDR3 sequence is CAISESAAYEQYF. Here the CDR3 DNA reads TGTGCCATCAGTGAATCCGCGGCCTACGAGCAGTACTTC.

The chain employs TRBV11-2 and TRBJ2-4; TRBD2 agrees at 10 bases. The CDR3 loop spans 14 amino acids. After removal of 4 bases from V and 7 bases from J, the junction contained 4 bases not matched to a gene. The V gene's germline CDR1 is SGHAT and CDR2 FQNNGV. This chain's CDR3 is CASSSLAGRNIQYF. In nucleotides, the CDR3 is TGTGCCAGCAGCTCACTAGCGGGAAGGAACATTCAGTACTTC.

The chain employs TRBV4-3 and TRBJ2-3; D is perhaps TRBD2 (6 bases). Per the germline V gene, CDR1 is LGHNA and CDR2 is YSLEER. The V and J ends lost 0 bases and 4 bases respectively, with 14 bases between them. The CDR3 is 16 amino acids. CDR3 DNA: TGCGCCAGCAGCCAAGATGGGGGGATCCTGGCAGATACGCAGTATTTT. It codes for CASSQDGGILADTQYF.